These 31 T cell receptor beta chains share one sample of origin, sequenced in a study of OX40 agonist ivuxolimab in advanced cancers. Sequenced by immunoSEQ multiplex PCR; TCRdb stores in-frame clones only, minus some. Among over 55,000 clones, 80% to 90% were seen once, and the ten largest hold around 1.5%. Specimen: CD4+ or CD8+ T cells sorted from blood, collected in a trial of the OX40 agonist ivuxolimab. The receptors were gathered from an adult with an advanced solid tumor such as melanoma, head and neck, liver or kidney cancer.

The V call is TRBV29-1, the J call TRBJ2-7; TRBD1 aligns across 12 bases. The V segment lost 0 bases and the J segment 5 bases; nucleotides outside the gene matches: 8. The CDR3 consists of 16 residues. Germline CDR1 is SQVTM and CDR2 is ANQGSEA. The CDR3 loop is CSVEESGTGGLDEQYF. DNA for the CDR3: TGCAGCGTTGAAGAGAGCGGGACAGGGGGCTTGGACGAGCAGTACTTC.

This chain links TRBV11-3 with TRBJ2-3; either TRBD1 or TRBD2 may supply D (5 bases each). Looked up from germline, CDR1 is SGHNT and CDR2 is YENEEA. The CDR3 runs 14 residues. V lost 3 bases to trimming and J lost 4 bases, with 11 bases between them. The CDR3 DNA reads TGTGCCAGCAGCTTGGGGGACCCAGCAGATACGCAGTATTTT. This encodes CASSLGDPADTQYF.

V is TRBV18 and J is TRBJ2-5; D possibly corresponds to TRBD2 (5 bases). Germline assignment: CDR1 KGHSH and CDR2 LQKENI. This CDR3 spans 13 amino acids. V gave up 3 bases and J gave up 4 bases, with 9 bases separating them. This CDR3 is CASSPVGRETQYF. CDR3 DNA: TGTGCCAGCTCACCGGTAGGGAGAGAGACCCAGTACTTC.

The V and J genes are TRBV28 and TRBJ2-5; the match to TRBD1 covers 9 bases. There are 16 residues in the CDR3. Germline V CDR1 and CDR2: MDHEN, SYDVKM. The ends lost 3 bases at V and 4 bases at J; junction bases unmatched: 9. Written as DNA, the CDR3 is TGTGCCAGCAGTTTCCTCGGGACAGGGTTTCGAGAGACCCAGTACTTC. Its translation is CASSFLGTGFRETQYF. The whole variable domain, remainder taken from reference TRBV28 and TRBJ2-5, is DVKVTQSSRYLVKRTGEKVFLECVQDMDHENMFWYRQDPGLGLRLIYFSYDVKMKEKGDIPEGYSVSREKKERFSLILESASTNQTSMYLCASSFLGTGFRETQYFGPGTRLLVL.

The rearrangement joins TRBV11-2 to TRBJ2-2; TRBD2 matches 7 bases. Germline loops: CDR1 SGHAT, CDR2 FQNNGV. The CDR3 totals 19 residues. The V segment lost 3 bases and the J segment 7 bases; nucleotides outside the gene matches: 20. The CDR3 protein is CASSFGPKYWREFHGELFF. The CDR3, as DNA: TGTGCCAGCAGCTTTGGGCCCAAGTATTGGCGGGAGTTCCACGGGGAGCTGTTTTTT.

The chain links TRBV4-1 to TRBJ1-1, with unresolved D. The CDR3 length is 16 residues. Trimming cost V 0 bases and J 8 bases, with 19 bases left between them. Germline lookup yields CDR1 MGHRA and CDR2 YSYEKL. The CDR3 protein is CASSQEGQPPISEAFF. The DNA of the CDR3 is TGCGCCAGCAGCCAAGAAGGCCAGCCCCCGATTTCGGAAGCTTTCTTT.

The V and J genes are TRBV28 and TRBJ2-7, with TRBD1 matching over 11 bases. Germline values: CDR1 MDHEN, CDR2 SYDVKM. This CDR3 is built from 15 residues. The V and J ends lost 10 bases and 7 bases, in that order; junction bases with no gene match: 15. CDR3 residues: CATDPRSGTGGEQYF. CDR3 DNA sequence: TGTGCCACCGATCCCAGGTCTGGGACAGGGGGAGAGCAGTACTTC.

CDR3 residues: CASSERSLSRIQYF. In DNA form, the CDR3 reads TGTGCCAGCAGTGAAAGGAGTCTTTCTCGGATCCAGTACTTC. This rearrangement joins TRBV2 to TRBJ2-4; D gene ambiguous. V was trimmed by 2 bases and J by 13 bases, leaving 18 bases between them. The germline V gene has CDR1 SNHLY and CDR2 FYNNEI. CDR3 length: 14 residues.

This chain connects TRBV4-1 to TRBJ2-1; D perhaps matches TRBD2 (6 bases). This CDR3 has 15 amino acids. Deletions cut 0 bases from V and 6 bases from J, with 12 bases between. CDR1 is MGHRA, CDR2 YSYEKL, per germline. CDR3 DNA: TGCGCCAGCAGCCAAGAAATGACGGGAGTCAATGAGCAGTTCTTC. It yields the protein CASSQEMTGVNEQFF.

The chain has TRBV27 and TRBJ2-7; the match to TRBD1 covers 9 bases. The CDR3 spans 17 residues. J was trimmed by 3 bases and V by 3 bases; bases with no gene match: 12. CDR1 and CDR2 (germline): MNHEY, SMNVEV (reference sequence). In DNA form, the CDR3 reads TGTGCCAGCAGTTTTTTCCAACCGGGACAGGGAGGCTACGAGCAGTACTTC. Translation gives CASSFFQPGQGGYEQYF.

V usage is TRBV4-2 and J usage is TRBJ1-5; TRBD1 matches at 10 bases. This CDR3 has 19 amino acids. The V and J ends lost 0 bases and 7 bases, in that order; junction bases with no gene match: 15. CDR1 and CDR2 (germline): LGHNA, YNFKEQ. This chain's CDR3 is CASSQDPVGTGEGLQPQHF. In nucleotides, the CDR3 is TGTGCCAGCAGCCAAGATCCGGTCGGGACAGGGGAGGGCTTACAGCCCCAGCATTTT.

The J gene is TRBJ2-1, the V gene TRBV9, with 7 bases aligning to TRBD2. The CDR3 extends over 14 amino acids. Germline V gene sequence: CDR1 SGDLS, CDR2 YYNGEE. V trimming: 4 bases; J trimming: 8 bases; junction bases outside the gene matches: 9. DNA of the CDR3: TGTGCCAGCAGCACTCAGACTAGCTTCGATGAGCAGTTCTTC. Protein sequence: CASSTQTSFDEQFF.

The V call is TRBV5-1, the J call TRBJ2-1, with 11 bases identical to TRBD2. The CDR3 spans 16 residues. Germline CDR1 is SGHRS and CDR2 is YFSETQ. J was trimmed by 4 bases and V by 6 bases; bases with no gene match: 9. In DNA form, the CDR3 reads TGCGCCAGCACCTCCCCCGGACTAGCGGGTTACAATGAGCAGTTCTTC. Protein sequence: CASTSPGLAGYNEQFF.

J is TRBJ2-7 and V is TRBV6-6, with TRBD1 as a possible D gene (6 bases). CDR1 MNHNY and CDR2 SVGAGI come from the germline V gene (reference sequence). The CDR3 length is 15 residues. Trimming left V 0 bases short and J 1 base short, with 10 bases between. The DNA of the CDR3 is TGTGCCAGCAGTTACTCCGGACAGTCTTCCTACGAGCAGTACTTC. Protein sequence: CASSYSGQSSYEQYF.

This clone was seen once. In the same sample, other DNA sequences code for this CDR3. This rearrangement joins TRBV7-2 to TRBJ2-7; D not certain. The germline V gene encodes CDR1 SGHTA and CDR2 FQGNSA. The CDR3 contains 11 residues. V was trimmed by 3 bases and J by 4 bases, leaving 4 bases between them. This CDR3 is CASSLYYEQYF. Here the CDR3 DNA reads TGTGCCAGCAGCTTGTATTACGAGCAGTACTTC.

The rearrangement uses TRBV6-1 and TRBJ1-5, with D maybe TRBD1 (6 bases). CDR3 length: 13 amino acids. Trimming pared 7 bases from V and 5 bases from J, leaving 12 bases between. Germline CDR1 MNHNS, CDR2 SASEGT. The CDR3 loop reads CASTDSQYQPQHF. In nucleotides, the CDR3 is TGTGCCAGCACGGACAGCCAATATCAGCCCCAGCATTTT.

CDR3 loop: CASSGQGDGKLFF. The DNA for the CDR3 is TGTGCCAGCAGTGGACAGGGAGACGGAAAACTGTTTTTT. The chain uses TRBV2 and TRBJ1-4; 7 bases agree with TRBD1. Germline V gene data show CDR1 as SNHLY and CDR2 as FYNNEI. CDR3 size: 13 residues. With V trimmed by 4 bases and J by 10 bases, 6 bases remained unmatched.

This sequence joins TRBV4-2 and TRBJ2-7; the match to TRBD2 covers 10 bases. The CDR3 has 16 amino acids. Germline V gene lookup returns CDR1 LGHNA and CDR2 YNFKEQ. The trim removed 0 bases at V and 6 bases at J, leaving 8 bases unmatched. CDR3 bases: TGTGCCAGCAGCCAAGAGGCTAGCGGGAGAGTCGGCGAGCAGTACTTC. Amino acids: CASSQEASGRVGEQYF.

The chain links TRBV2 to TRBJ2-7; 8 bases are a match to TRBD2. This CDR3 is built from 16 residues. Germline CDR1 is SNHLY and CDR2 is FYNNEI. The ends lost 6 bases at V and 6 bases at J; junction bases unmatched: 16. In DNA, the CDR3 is TGTGCCAGCAGCTTAAAAGAGGGAGCGGGAGCAGGCGAGCAGTACTTC. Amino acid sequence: CASSLKEGAGAGEQYF.

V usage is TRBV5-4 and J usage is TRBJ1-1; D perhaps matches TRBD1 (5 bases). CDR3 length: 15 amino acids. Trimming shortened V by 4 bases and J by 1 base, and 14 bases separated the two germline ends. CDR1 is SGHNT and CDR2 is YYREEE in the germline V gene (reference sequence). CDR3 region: CASSQGGQPNTEAFF. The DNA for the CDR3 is TGTGCCAGCAGCCAGGGAGGGCAGCCGAACACTGAAGCTTTCTTT.

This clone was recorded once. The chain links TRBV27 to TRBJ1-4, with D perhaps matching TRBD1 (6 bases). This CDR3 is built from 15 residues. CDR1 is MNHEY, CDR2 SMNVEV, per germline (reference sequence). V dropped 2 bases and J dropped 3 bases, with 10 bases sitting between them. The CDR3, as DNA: TGTGCCAGCAGTTTAAACAGGGCGGCTAATGAAAAACTGTTTTTT. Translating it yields CASSLNRAANEKLFF.

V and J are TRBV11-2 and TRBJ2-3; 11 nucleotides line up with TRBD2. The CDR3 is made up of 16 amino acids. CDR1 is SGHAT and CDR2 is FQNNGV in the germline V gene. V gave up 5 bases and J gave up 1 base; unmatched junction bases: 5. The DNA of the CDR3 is TGTGCCAGCAGCATACTAGCGGGGGTAGGCACAGATACGCAGTATTTT. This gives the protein CASSILAGVGTDTQYF.

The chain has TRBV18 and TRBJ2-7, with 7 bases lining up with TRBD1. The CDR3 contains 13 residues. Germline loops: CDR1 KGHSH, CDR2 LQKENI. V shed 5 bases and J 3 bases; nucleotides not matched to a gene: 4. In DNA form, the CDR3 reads TGTGCCAGCTCATACGGACAGGACTACGAGCAGTACTTC. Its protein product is CASSYGQDYEQYF.

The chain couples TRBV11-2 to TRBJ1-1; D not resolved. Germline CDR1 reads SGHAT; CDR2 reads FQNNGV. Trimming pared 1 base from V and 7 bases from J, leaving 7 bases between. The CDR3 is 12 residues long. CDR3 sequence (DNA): TGTGCCAGCAGCTTAGTTGTAGGTGAAGCTTTCTTT. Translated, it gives CASSLVVGEAFF.

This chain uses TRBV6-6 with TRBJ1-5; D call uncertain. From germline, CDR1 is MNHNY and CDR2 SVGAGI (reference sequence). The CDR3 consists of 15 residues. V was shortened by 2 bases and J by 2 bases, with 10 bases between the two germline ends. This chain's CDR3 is CASSYGFGGNQPQHF. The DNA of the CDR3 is TGTGCCAGCAGTTACGGGTTTGGGGGCAATCAGCCCCAGCATTTT.

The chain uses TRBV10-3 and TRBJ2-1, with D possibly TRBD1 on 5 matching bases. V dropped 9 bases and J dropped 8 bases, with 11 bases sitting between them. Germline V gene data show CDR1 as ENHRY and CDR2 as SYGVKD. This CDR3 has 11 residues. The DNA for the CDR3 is TGTGCCATTGGCAGGGAAGATGAGCAGTTCTTC. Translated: CAIGREDEQFF.

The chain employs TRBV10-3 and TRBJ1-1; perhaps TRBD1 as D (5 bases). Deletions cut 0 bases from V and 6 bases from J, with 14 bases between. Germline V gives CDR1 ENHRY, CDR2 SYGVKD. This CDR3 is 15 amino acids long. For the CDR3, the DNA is TGTGCCATCAGTGAGTCTTTGGGGGGAAACGCTGAAGCTTTCTTT. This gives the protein CAISESLGGNAEAFF.

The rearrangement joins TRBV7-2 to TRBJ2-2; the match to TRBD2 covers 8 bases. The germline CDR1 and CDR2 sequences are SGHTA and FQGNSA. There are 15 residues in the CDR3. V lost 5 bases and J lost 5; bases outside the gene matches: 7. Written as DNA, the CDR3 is TGTGCCAGCAGCCAGAGGGCTAGCGGGACCGGGGAGCTGTTTTTT. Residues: CASSQRASGTGELFF.

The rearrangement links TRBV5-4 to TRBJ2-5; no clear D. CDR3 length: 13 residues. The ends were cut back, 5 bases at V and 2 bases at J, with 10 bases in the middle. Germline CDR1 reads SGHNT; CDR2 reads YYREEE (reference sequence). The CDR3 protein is CASSLDPQETQYF. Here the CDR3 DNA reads TGTGCCAGCAGTCTGGATCCTCAAGAGACCCAGTACTTC.

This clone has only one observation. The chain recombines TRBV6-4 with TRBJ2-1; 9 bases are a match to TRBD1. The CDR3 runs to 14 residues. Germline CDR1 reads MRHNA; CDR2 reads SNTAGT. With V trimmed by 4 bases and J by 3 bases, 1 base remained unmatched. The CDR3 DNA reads TGTGCCAGCAGTGTGGACAGGGGCTACAATGAGCAGTTCTTC. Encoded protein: CASSVDRGYNEQFF.

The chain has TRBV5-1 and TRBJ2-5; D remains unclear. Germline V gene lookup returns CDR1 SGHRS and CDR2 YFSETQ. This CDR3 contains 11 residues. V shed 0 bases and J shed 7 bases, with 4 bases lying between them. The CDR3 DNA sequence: TGCGCCAGCAGCTTGGAAGGGACCCAGTACTTC. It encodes CASSLEGTQYF.